This T cell receptor (beta chain) was recovered during a study of CD8+CD57+ T cells in acquired aplastic anemia (dated by TCRdb to the late 2010s). Regarding the research as a whole: On average, sorted CD4+ and CD8+ cells yielded 3 to 4 ug of extracted DNA, with a range of roughly 0.17 to 27.4 ug. For healthy donor samples, the average read count was roughly 9.9 million for CD4+ cells and 11 million to 13 million for CD8+ cells.

In this study, sorted CD4+ and CD8+ T cells from the blood of healthy subjects and of severe aplastic anemia patients had their TCR repertoires deep-sequenced. Ficoll-Paque density gradient centrifugation was used to isolate peripheral blood mononuclear cells. CD4+ and CD8+ T cells were sorted by FACS or magnetic beads before DNA extraction. Study-wide findings and limitations: Although around 30 CD8+ CDR3 sequences were shared by patients and controls, these sequences appeared highly expressed in patients and within the immunodominant clones of patients. CD8+ Simpson's diversity did not differ significantly between patients and healthy controls (P=0.060).

V and J are truncated by 5 bases and 1 base respectively, leaving an intervening sequence of 18 bases. The germline V gene specifies ENHRY as CDR1 and SYGVKD as CDR2. CDR3 length: 16 amino acids, cysteine to phenylalanine. The sequence is cut down to CDR3 DNA, 48 bases in frame from base 1. Genomic DNA was used as template for profiling of TCR beta VDJ combinations and CDR3 sequences. TCR repertoire sequencing was run on an Illumina HiSeq 2000. On the authors' methods: TRBV/TRBJ rearrangement plots, CDR3 size and DJ length profiles, and Simpson's diversity index were used to assess repertoires. The most abundant DNA sequence in the deep sequencing data was taken as the immunodominant clone. CDR3 amino acid sequences were screened for sharing across subjects and compared with published repertoires and the VDJdb database. TCRdb passed the public sequencing reads through fastp at Q25 and MiXCR, retaining productive beta sequences. Each entry merges the rows of one CDR3 protein and shows their most common DNA and genes. TCRdb's processing, not the study's, gives the V and J calls here. Recorded for this sample are about 220,000 distinct CDR3 sequences; approximately 35% of them occurred a single time. Approximately 1.2% of the sample is in the top ten clones.

This clonotype has a count of ten or more. The antigen it binds to is not known. No per-base quality is available; no much larger clone lies one base away. Rearrangement joined TRBV10-3 to TRBJ2-7; TRBD1 might be the D gene, on 5 matching bases. Material for sequencing was sorted CD4+, CD8+, or CD8+CD57+ T cells (not recorded which) from PBMCs. The origin of this receptor is a human donor in good health, serving as a control. The CDR3 reads as follows: CAISRGITERSYEQYF. The DNA sequence is TGTGCCATCAGTAGGGGAATTACAGAGCGATCCTACGAGCAGTACTTC.